The 5 T cell receptor beta chains given below trace back to one sample, sequenced in a study of shared clonotypes between healthy human individuals. Profiled with immunoSEQ multiplex PCR; TCRdb holds only in-frame clones, not every one. In the table there are around 240,000 clones, 60% to 70% of which are singletons. Sequenced material: memory CD4+ T cells sorted from blood. Subset meaning: CD45RA-negative fraction. These receptors all stem from a man aged 25-45 years in good health.

V and J are TRBV7-9 and TRBJ2-2, with no clear D. In germline, CDR1 is SEHNR, CDR2 FQNEAQ (reference sequence). The V end was cut by 4 bases, the J end by 8 bases, with 11 bases between. The CDR3 consists of 13 residues. DNA for the CDR3: TGTGCCAGCAGCTCCCCTTCCCGGGGGGAGCTGTTTTTT. It yields the protein CASSSPSRGELFF.

The V call is TRBV18, the J call TRBJ2-1, with unresolved D. The V and J ends lost 0 bases and 6 bases respectively, with 12 bases between them. Germline V gene lookup returns CDR1 KGHSH and CDR2 LQKENI. This CDR3 has 15 amino acids. The CDR3 is CASSPPRSTFNEQFF. CDR3 nucleotide sequence: TGTGCCAGCTCACCACCGCGGAGTACTTTCAATGAGCAGTTCTTC.

This chain links TRBV28 with TRBJ2-1; 11 bases agree with TRBD2. CDR3 length equals 18 residues. Germline CDR1 and CDR2: MDHEN and SYDVKM. The V gene end was trimmed by 7 bases and the J gene end by 12 bases; junction bases not matched to a gene: 23. The CDR3 DNA sequence: TGTGCCAGCACCCTGGAGAGGATAGCGGGAGGGTCCGGCTTGGCGCAGTTCTTC. Translation: CASTLERIAGGSGLAQFF.

This clone was seen once. The chain employs TRBV4-2 and TRBJ1-2, with 7 bases matching TRBD1. The CDR3 sequence is 15 residues long. The germline gives CDR1 LGHNA, CDR2 YNFKEQ. Trimming removed 0 bases from V and 5 bases from J; junction bases left unmatched: 6. Here the CDR3 reads CASSQETGPFYGYTF. DNA for the CDR3: TGTGCCAGCAGCCAAGAGACAGGGCCGTTTTATGGCTACACCTTC.

This clone has more than one count but fewer than ten. The chain employs TRBV5-6 and TRBJ1-1; perhaps TRBD1 as D (6 bases). The germline gives CDR1 SGHDT, CDR2 YYEEEE. V shed 3 bases and J shed 11 bases, with 14 bases lying between them. The CDR3 extends over 12 amino acids. The CDR3 protein is CASSSWGRAAFF. CDR3 sequence (DNA): TGTGCCAGCAGCTCATGGGGGCGGGCGGCTTTCTTT.